The 9 T cell receptor beta chains below come from one sample, sequenced in a study of blood T cells in healthy people across ages. Combining a sample-barcoded 5' primer with a J-beta primer mix, a second PCR ran for roughly 7 to 12 cycles. MiXCR, run by TCRdb on the 5' RACE reads, gives a single entry per CDR3 protein. The data show about 1.4 million distinct CDR3 sequences, 59% seen once. Sequenced sample: blood. Receptors originate from a man in his late teens or twenties in good health.

This chain connects TRBV3-1 to TRBJ2-1, with 8 bases lining up with TRBD2. Germline V gene data show CDR1 as LGHDT and CDR2 as YNNKEL (reference sequence). The CDR3 is made up of 17 amino acids. With V trimmed by 6 bases and J by 2 bases, 12 bases remained unmatched. The CDR3 protein is CASSPGSGRLAYNEQFF. The DNA for the CDR3 is TGTGCCAGCAGTCCTGGCAGCGGGAGATTGGCCTACAATGAGCAGTTCTTC.

In DNA, the CDR3 is TGCAGTGCTATAGGACAGGGGTACCGAGAGACCCAGTACTTC. Translated: CSAIGQGYRETQYF. This chain joins TRBV20-1 and TRBJ2-5, with TRBD1 matching over 9 bases. V lost 4 bases to trimming and J lost 4 bases; unmatched junction nucleotides: 7. The CDR3 sequence is 14 residues long. Germline CDR1 DFQATT, CDR2 SNEGSKA (reference sequence).

The V gene is TRBV10-1, the J gene TRBJ2-2; D call uncertain. Germline CDR1 WNHNN, CDR2 SYGVQD (reference sequence). Trimming took 2 bases from V and 7 from J, leaving 8 bases between them. This CDR3 is built from 13 residues. The CDR3 DNA sequence: TGCGCCAGCAGTGAGCCCGCTGGCGGGGAGCTGTTTTTT. Protein product: CASSEPAGGELFF.

This sequence joins TRBV6-1 and TRBJ1-1, with 9 bases aligning to TRBD1. CDR1 is MNHNS and CDR2 is SASEGT in the germline V gene. The CDR3 runs to 14 residues. V gave up 2 bases and J gave up 10 bases; unmatched junction bases: 8. CDR3 coding DNA: TGTGCCAGCAGTGAACTGGGACAGGGAGCAGGAGCTTTCTTT. Translated, it gives CASSELGQGAGAFF.

This chain links TRBV4-1 with TRBJ1-1; D is uncertain. The V end lost 5 bases, the J end lost 10 bases, and 14 bases lay between the germline ends. The CDR3 totals 12 residues. Per germline, CDR1 MGHRA and CDR2 YSYEKL. This chain's CDR3 is CASSVASEGAFF. CDR3 sequence (DNA): TGCGCCAGCAGCGTCGCCTCGGAGGGAGCTTTCTTT.

This clonotype was recorded only once. This CDR3 reads CSASPGVGGNQPQHF. CDR3 nucleotides: TGCAGTGCTAGTCCGGGGGTGGGAGGCAATCAGCCCCAGCATTTT. This chain connects TRBV20-1 to TRBJ1-5, with D possibly being TRBD1 (5 bases). The ends were cut back, 3 bases at V and 2 bases at J, with 14 bases in the middle. Germline CDR1 reads DFQATT; CDR2 reads SNEGSKA (reference sequence). The CDR3 covers 15 residues.

The V call is TRBV7-9, the J call TRBJ1-2; 7 nucleotides agree with TRBD1. Trimming removed 5 bases from V and 4 bases from J; junction bases left unmatched: 7. Germline lookup yields CDR1 SEHNR and CDR2 FQNEAQ (reference sequence). There are 14 residues in the CDR3. CDR3 bases: TGTGCCAGCAGCCCCGGGACAGAGGGCTATGGCTACACCTTC. Protein sequence: CASSPGTEGYGYTF. Combining the CDR3 with reference TRBV7-9 and TRBJ1-2 gives the whole variable domain DTGVSQNPRHKITKRGQNVTFRCDPISEHNRLYWYRQTLGQGPEFLTYFQNEAQLEKSRLLSDRFSAERPKGSFSTLEIQRTEQGDSAMYLCASSPGTEGYGYTFGSGTRLTVV.

V gene TRBV7-8 combines with J gene TRBJ2-5; 7 bases align to TRBD1. With the DNA end fitting TRBJ2-1 better, the J assignment may be wrong. The germline gives CDR1 SGHVS, CDR2 FQNEAQ. The CDR3 loop spans 17 amino acids. The CDR3: CASSFLPPGQRQETQFF. In DNA, the CDR3 is TGTGCCAGCAGCTTCTTGCCCCCGGGACAGCGTCAAGAGACCCAGTTCTTC.

The chain links TRBV18 to TRBJ2-4; 10 bases match TRBD2. CDR1 and CDR2 from the germline V gene are KGHSH and LQKENI. The CDR3 loop spans 15 amino acids. V was clipped by 0 bases and J by 15 bases; unmatched bases: 11. CDR3 protein: CASSPPSGGDYELYF. The CDR3 coding sequence is TGTGCCAGCTCACCACCGAGCGGGGGGGATTACGAGCTGTACTTC. The full variable domain, completed using reference TRBV18 and TRBJ2-4, is NAGVMQNPRHLVRRRGQEARLRCSPMKGHSHVYWYRQLPEEGLKFMVYLQKENIIDESGMPKERFSAEFPKEGPSILRIQQVVRGDSAAYFCASSPPSGGDYELYFGAGTRLSVL.